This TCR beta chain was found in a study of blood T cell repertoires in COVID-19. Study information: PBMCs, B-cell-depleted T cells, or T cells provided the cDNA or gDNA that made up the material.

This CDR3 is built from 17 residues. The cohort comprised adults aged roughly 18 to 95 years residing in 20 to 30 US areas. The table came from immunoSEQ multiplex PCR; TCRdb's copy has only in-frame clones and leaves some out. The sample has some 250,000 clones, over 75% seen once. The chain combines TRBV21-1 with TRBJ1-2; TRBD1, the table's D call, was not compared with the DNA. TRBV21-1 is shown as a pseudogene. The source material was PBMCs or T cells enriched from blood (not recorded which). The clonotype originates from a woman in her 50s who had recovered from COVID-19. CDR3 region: CASSKEARQIRGYGYTF. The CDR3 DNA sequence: TGTGCCAGCAGCAAAGAGGCGAGACAGATAAGGGGCTATGGCTACACCTTC.